Sequencing of this T cell receptor (beta chain) was carried out in a study of patients and donors after allogeneic stem cell transplantation. This clonotype appeared many times. MiXCR, applied by TCRdb to the RT-PCR reads, yields one record per CDR3 protein. The table records roughly 230,000 distinct CDR3 sequences, less than 15% of them present only once. Germline values: CDR1 SGHRS, CDR2 YFSETQ. The CDR3 consists of 16 residues. V was clipped by 3 bases and J by 1 base; unmatched bases: 9. The clonotype comes from a human donor who was either an allogeneic HSCT recipient or a stem cell or donor lymphocyte infusion donor (not recorded which). It is not recorded whose cells these are; they may come from a transplant donor. The source material was blood, either unsorted or a sorted T cell fraction (not recorded which). The chain recombines TRBV5-1 with TRBJ1-1, with 7 bases that match TRBD1. The CDR3 is CASSSGHRGANTEAFF. The CDR3 DNA reads TGCGCCAGCAGCTCGGGACACAGGGGAGCGAACACTGAAGCTTTCTTT.